The present T cell receptor beta chain was sequenced within a study of monozygotic twins with inflammatory bowel disease. Study-wide points: People with IBD had fewer clonotypes in common with others than healthy twins did, especially with disease activity. The co-twins with IBD showed lower TCRbeta diversity (inverse Simpson) than their healthy siblings.

Eight separate reactions per sample served to make cDNA. Researchers used template switching to add UMIs featuring a 6-nucleotide sample barcode. TCRdb reworked the 5' RACE reads into one entry per CDR3 protein, no DNA. The repertoire table contains around 450,000 distinct CDR3 sequences. Regarding this clonotype: Its antigen is as yet unknown.

Germline assignment: CDR1 MNHNS and CDR2 SASEGT. The CDR3 consists of 14 residues. The chain links TRBV6-1 to TRBJ2-7; TCRdb designates TRBD2, a call that cannot be tested without DNA. This receptor was taken from a human donor with ulcerative colitis or Crohn's disease, or a healthy co-twin of an affected twin (not recorded which). Sequenced input: blood. The CDR3 sequence: CASILALVVYEQYF.